This is a list of T cell receptor beta chains from one sample in a study of control samples from healthy donors and cancer patients. Sequencing used immunoSEQ multiplex PCR; TCRdb keeps in-frame clones, though not all of them. The data contain some 97,000 clones, more than 85% of them seen just once; the ten biggest clones take up 18%. The sample was blood. All receptors come from a woman aged 45-65 years in good health. The CDR3 runs from the conserved cysteine through the conserved F or W. Each record gives: clone size, D gene, J gene, V gene, CDR3 protein, CDR3 DNA. D genes are given only for firm matches. Rows may omit the clone size; those that give it use once, few, many or a size class.

. | . | TRBJ1-4 | TRBV6-1 | CASSEAVNEKLFF | TGTGCCAGCAGTGAAGCAGTGAATGAAAAACTGTTTTTT
. | . | TRBJ1-5 | TRBV4-3 | CASSKRRYSNQPQHF | TGCGCCAGCAGCAAAAGGAGGTATAGCAATCAGCCCCAGCATTTT
. | TRBD1 | TRBJ2-1 | TRBV7-9 | CASSSESPGQDNEQFF | TGTGCCAGCAGCTCAGAGAGTCCGGGACAGGACAATGAGCAGTTCTTC
. | TRBD2 | TRBJ2-2 | TRBV5-4 | CASSLRLAEYAELFF | TGTGCCAGCAGCTTACGACTAGCGGAATACGCGGAGCTGTTTTTT
once | TRBD2 | TRBJ2-3 | TRBV7-2 | CASSLVGLAGKDTQYF | TGTGCCAGCAGCTTAGTGGGACTAGCGGGAAAAGATACGCAGTATTTT
. | . | TRBJ2-5 | TRBV27 | CASSMTGVQETQYF | TGTGCCAGCAGTATGACAGGAGTCCAAGAGACCCAGTACTTC
. | . | TRBJ2-2 | TRBV7-2 | CASSLLLAGGGGELFF | TGTGCCAGCAGCTTGTTACTAGCAGGGGGAGGCGGGGAGCTGTTTTTT
. | . | TRBJ2-5 | TRBV6-1 | CASSEAGAGSQETQYF | TGTGCCAGCAGTGAAGCCGGCGCAGGTTCACAAGAGACCCAGTACTTC
. | TRBD1 | TRBJ1-1 | TRBV19 | CASSGTGSPNTEAFF | TGTGCCAGTTCCGGGACAGGGTCTCCGAACACTGAAGCTTTCTTT
. | . | TRBJ1-2 | TRBV6-2/TRBV6-3 | CASSYRGSNYGYTF | TGTGCCAGCAGTTATCGGGGTTCTAACTATGGCTACACCTTC
. | TRBD1 | TRBJ1-6 | TRBV9 | CASSVEGGRDRNSPLHF | TGTGCCAGCAGCGTAGAGGGGGGTCGGGACAGGAATTCACCCCTCCACTTT
. | . | TRBJ1-2 | TRBV19 | CASSMWGGDGYTF | TGTGCCAGTAGTATGTGGGGAGGTGACGGCTACACCTTC
. | . | TRBJ2-1 | TRBV30 | CAWSERGSDEQFF | TGTGCCTGGAGTGAAAGGGGGTCGGATGAGCAGTTCTTC
. | . | TRBJ2-6 | TRBV11-2 | CASSPLGRTWGANVLTF | TGTGCCAGCAGCCCGTTGGGTCGCACTTGGGGGGCCAACGTCCTGACTTTC
once | . | TRBJ1-5 | TRBV7-9 | CASSQEGPSPRGQPQHF | TGTGCCAGCAGCCAGGAGGGTCCGAGCCCTCGGGGTCAGCCCCAGCATTTT
. | . | TRBJ1-5 | TRBV4-1 | CASSQGSGYQPQHF | TGCGCCAGCAGCCAAGGGTCCGGTTATCAGCCCCAGCATTTT
. | . | TRBJ1-2 | TRBV6-5 | CASSYSTDPKGYTF | TGTGCCAGCAGTTACTCCACGGACCCTAAAGGCTACACCTTC
. | TRBD1 | TRBJ2-4 | TRBV27 | CASSSQGWGAKNIQYF | TGTGCCAGCAGTTCACAGGGGTGGGGAGCCAAAAACATTCAGTACTTC
. | . | TRBJ2-3 | TRBV14 | CASSLGQTSTDTQYF | TGTGCCAGCAGCCTAGGACAAACTAGCACAGATACGCAGTATTTT
. | TRBD1 | TRBJ2-5 | TRBV9 | CASSPGDRHILDRYF | TGTGCCAGCAGCCCCGGGGACAGGCATATTCTTGATCGGTACTTC
. | . | TRBJ2-4 | TRBV9 | CASSPRGAPGGAAGNIQYF | TGTGCCAGCAGCCCCCGGGGGGCCCCTGGGGGAGCTGCGGGGAACATTCAGTACTTC
. | . | TRBJ1-2 | TRBV19 | CATTRSKTVYGYTF | TGTGCCACGACCCGATCTAAGACGGTCTATGGCTACACCTTC
. | . | TRBJ1-5 | TRBV7-2 | CASSPTSQPQHF | TGTGCCAGCAGCCCCACTTCCCAGCCCCAGCATTTT
. | . | TRBJ1-5 | TRBV6-1 | CASSETWKDQPQHF | TGTGCCAGCAGTGAAACCTGGAAAGATCAGCCCCAGCATTTT
. | . | TRBJ1-5 | TRBV19 | CASKPGRGGNQPQHF | TGTGCCAGTAAGCCAGGGCGGGGGGGAAATCAGCCCCAGCATTTT
. | TRBD2 | TRBJ2-3 | TRBV3-1/TRBV3-2 | CASSRPGRRSGGASDTQYF | TGTGCCAGCAGCCGGCCCGGCCGCCGAAGCGGGGGGGCCTCAGATACGCAGTATTTT
. | . | TRBJ2-1 | TRBV19 | CASSVRDYNEQFF | TGTGCCAGTAGTGTCCGGGACTACAATGAGCAGTTCTTC
. | . | TRBJ1-3 | TRBV30 | CAWSRGSSGNTIYF | TGTGCCTGGAGCCGGGGAAGCTCTGGAAACACCATATATTTT
. | . | TRBJ1-1 | TRBV4-1 | CASSQGGKGLVGTEAFF | TGCGCCAGCAGCCAAGGCGGGAAGGGCTTAGTTGGGACTGAAGCTTTCTTT
. | . | TRBJ2-3 | TRBV5-1 | CASSQRQTDTQYF | TGCGCCAGCAGCCAACGTCAAACAGATACGCAGTATTTT
. | . | TRBJ1-6 | TRBV5-1 | CASSYDSGSYNSPLHF | TGCGCCAGCAGCTATGACAGCGGCTCCTATAATTCACCCCTCCACTTT
once | TRBD2 | TRBJ2-1 | TRBV6-1 | CASSDLAGLDEQFF | TGTGCCAGCAGTGATTTAGCGGGGCTTGATGAGCAGTTCTTC
. | . | TRBJ1-4 | TRBV15 | CATSRSPGGDEKLFF | TGTGCCACCAGCCGGTCTCCGGGGGGCGACGAAAAACTGTTTTTT
. | . | TRBJ1-2 | TRBV29-1 | CSFSDSNYGYTF | TGCAGCTTCTCCGACAGTAACTATGGCTACACCTTC
. | . | TRBJ1-1 | TRBV30 | CAWSVGRGNTEAFF | TGTGCCTGGAGCGTGGGACGGGGGAACACTGAAGCTTTCTTT
. | . | TRBJ2-2 | TRBV24-1 | CATSDTRNANTGELFF | TGTGCCACCAGTGATACACGAAACGCGAACACCGGGGAGCTGTTTTTT
. | TRBD1 | TRBJ1-4 | TRBV7-6 | CASSRTGVDEKLFF | TGTGCCAGCAGTCGGACAGGGGTAGATGAAAAACTGTTTTTT
. | . | TRBJ1-6 | TRBV3-1/TRBV3-2 | CASSQVLGYRNSPLHF | TGTGCCAGCAGCCAAGTATTGGGCTATAGGAATTCACCCCTCCACTTT
. | . | TRBJ1-2 | TRBV6-5 | CASSPQGPGYGYTF | TGTGCCAGCAGTCCCCAGGGGCCTGGCTATGGCTACACCTTC
. | TRBD1 | TRBJ1-6 | TRBV27 | CASSLIDRDNSPLHF | TGTGCCAGCAGTTTAATCGACAGGGATAATTCACCCCTCCACTTT
. | . | TRBJ1-1 | TRBV29-1 | CSVPDGNTEAFF | TGCAGCGTCCCGGATGGGAACACTGAAGCTTTCTTT
. | . | TRBJ1-2 | TRBV19 | CATYREGGYTF | TGTGCCACATACAGGGAAGGTGGCTACACCTTC
. | . | TRBJ2-5 | TRBV15 | CATSRELQETQYF | TGTGCCACCAGCAGAGAGCTTCAAGAGACCCAGTACTTC
once | . | TRBJ1-1 | TRBV5-1 | CASSLVVGELKAFF | TGCGCCAGCAGCTTGGTGGTAGGGGAACTAAAAGCTTTCTTT
few | . | TRBJ1-2 | TRBV19 | CASSIEGGTYGYTF | TGTGCCAGTAGTATTGAAGGTGGGACGTATGGCTACACCTTC